This T cell receptor beta chain was sequenced in a study of blood T cell repertoires in COVID-19. Study as a whole: PBMCs, B-cell-depleted T cells, or T cells provided the cDNA or gDNA that made up the material.

The V end lost 1 base, the J end lost 4 bases, and 11 bases lay between the germline ends. The CDR3 extends over 14 amino acids. Per the germline V gene, CDR1 is LNHNV and CDR2 is YYDKDF (reference sequence). The data were produced by immunoSEQ multiplex PCR, yet TCRdb's version contains in-frame clones alone and is incomplete. The sample lists about 97,000 clones; approximately 88% were seen once. The clonotype originates from a human donor in a cohort sampled during active COVID-19. Sequencing input: peripheral blood. The V gene is TRBV15, the J gene TRBJ2-7, with D possibly being TRBD2 (5 bases). The CDR3, as DNA: TGTGCCACCAGCAGAGGGGCGGGTGGGTACGAGCAGTACTTC. This translates into CATSRGAGGYEQYF.